One sample yielded the 9 T cell receptor beta chains listed below, sequenced in a study of T cells after yellow fever vaccination. Via MiXCR, TCRdb re-called the 5' RACE reads, giving one row per CDR3 protein. The sample has some 400,000 distinct CDR3 sequences; around 6.5% are singletons. Specimen: PBMCs, collected 5 days after the yellow fever booster vaccination. The receptor set was obtained from a young man who received the YFV17D yellow fever vaccine.

The table lists this clonotype with a few counts. This chain links TRBV11-2 with TRBJ2-7; D uncertain. Trimming removed 7 bases at V and 5 bases at J, with 9 bases between. This CDR3 is 11 amino acids long. Germline values: CDR1 SGHAT, CDR2 FQNNGV. CDR3 residues: CASTQGHEQYF. The CDR3 nucleotides read TGTGCCAGCACCCAAGGCCACGAGCAGTACTTC.

CDR3 sequence (DNA): TGCAGCTCCGGGACAGGGGGGACCCAGTACTTC. This translates into CSSGTGGTQYF. The chain combines TRBV29-1 with TRBJ2-5, with 11 bases aligning to TRBD1. The CDR3 totals 11 residues. CDR1 is SQVTM, CDR2 ANQGSEA, per germline. V lost 8 bases, J lost 7 bases, and 3 bases stayed unmatched.

This clonotype was detected many times. The chain is built from TRBV29-1 and TRBJ2-3, with D perhaps matching TRBD2 (6 bases). Trimming stripped 3 bases from V and 1 base from J, with 11 bases between. Germline CDR1 SQVTM, CDR2 ANQGSEA. CDR3 length: 14 residues. The CDR3 reads CSVDRSSGTDTQYF. The CDR3 nucleotides read TGCAGCGTTGATCGGTCTAGCGGCACAGATACGCAGTATTTT.

V usage is TRBV5-1 and J usage is TRBJ1-2; a possible D gene is TRBD1 (6 bases). CDR3 length: 14 residues. CDR1 and CDR2 from the germline V gene are SGHRS and YFSETQ. V lost 3 bases, J lost 4 bases, and 13 bases lay in between. The DNA for the CDR3 is TGCGCCAGCAGCTATCGGACAGACTTCTATGGCTACACCTTC. Protein sequence: CASSYRTDFYGYTF.

There are a few counts of this clonotype. The CDR3 sequence is CASSPLSGLAGTGELFF. The CDR3 DNA reads as TGTGCCAGCAGCCCCTTGTCCGGGCTAGCGGGCACCGGGGAGCTGTTTTTT. This chain uses TRBV11-2 with TRBJ2-2, with 8 bases identical to TRBD2. The V segment lost 5 bases and the J segment 4 bases; nucleotides outside the gene matches: 12. Germline loops: CDR1 SGHAT, CDR2 FQNNGV. CDR3 length equals 17 residues.

The sample holds many counts of this clonotype. The V call is TRBV6-2 or TRBV6-3, the J call TRBJ2-1; 9 positions match TRBD2. Trimming cost V 6 bases and J 0 bases; bases outside gene matches: 18. The CDR3 contains 20 residues. The germline V gene encodes CDR1 MNHEY and CDR2 SVGEGT. This chain's CDR3 is CASRQLSFLAGKSSYNEQFF. CDR3 sequence (DNA): TGTGCCAGCAGACAGTTGTCGTTTCTAGCGGGAAAGAGCTCCTACAATGAGCAGTTCTTC.

In the case of this clonotype: Possible read error: a much larger clone is one base away. This sequence joins TRBV5-1 and TRBJ2-5; a weak D match, TRBD2 (5 bases). The CDR3 is 14 amino acids. V lost 5 bases and J lost 6, with 17 bases in between. Germline CDR1 and CDR2: SGHRS and YFSETQ. In DNA, the CDR3 is TGCGCCAGCAGTCCGGGTGGAGGTAAAAAGACCCAGTACTTC. This sequence encodes CASSPGGGKKTQYF.

Ten or more counts support this clonotype. The rearrangement links TRBV10-3 to TRBJ2-3, with 7 nucleotides matching TRBD2. This CDR3 region has 14 residues. Germline-derived CDR1 and CDR2 are ENHRY and SYGVKD. V lost 2 bases to trimming and J lost 6 bases; unmatched junction nucleotides: 5. CDR3 sequence reads: CAISEPAGVDTQYF. CDR3 nucleotides: TGTGCCATCAGTGAGCCGGCGGGAGTGGATACGCAGTATTTT.

This clonotype was observed a few times. The chain combines TRBV18 with TRBJ1-1; the D gene is possibly TRBD1 (6 bases). Trimming cost V 3 bases and J 4 bases, with 18 bases left between them. This CDR3 contains 16 residues. Germline CDR1 reads KGHSH; CDR2 reads LQKENI. Written as DNA, the CDR3 is TGTGCCAGCTCACCGCCGGGGGGCCTACCTTCCACTGAAGCTTTCTTT. It encodes CASSPPGGLPSTEAFF.